This passage covers 25 T cell receptor beta chains from one sample sequenced in a study of T cells in Graves' hyperthyroidism and ophthalmopathy. TCR beta CDR3 regions were amplified from RNA transcripts. First-round RT-PCR with HTBI primers amplified the TCR CDR3 region. TCRdb ran MiXCR on the multiplex PCR reads and lists one entry per CDR3 protein. The sample carries approximately 300,000 distinct CDR3 sequences, about a sixth recorded once. The specimen was blood. These receptors all come from a woman aged 55-70 years with Graves' ophthalmopathy.

This clonotype was found once. The rearrangement joins TRBV7-6 to TRBJ1-2; D call uncertain. This CDR3 region has 15 residues. V gave up 1 base and J gave up 3 bases, with 12 bases separating them. CDR1 is SGHVS and CDR2 is FNYEAQ in the germline V gene. CDR3 bases: TGTGCCAGCAGCTTAGGGGCTGGATTGGACTATGGCTACACCTTC. It codes for CASSLGAGLDYGYTF.

The chain uses TRBV4-3 and TRBJ2-7; a possible D gene is TRBD1 (5 bases). This CDR3 region has 15 residues. V was clipped by 1 base and J by 2 bases, with 12 bases between them. The germline V gene has CDR1 LGHNA and CDR2 YSLEER. The CDR3 loop reads CASSQGAGSTYEQYF. The CDR3 coding sequence is TGCGCCAGCAGCCAAGGGGCAGGGTCAACCTACGAGCAGTACTTC.

This clonotype came up a few times. The gene calls are TRBV27 and TRBJ1-6; the match to TRBD1 covers 10 bases. Germline V lookup: CDR1 MNHEY, CDR2 SMNVEV (reference sequence). After removal of 3 bases from V and 13 bases from J, the junction contained 21 bases not matched to a gene. CDR3 length: 19 residues. The CDR3 protein is CASSLTLGQGLEVVGPLHF. The CDR3 coding sequence is TGTGCCAGCAGTTTGACCCTGGGACAGGGGTTAGAGGTGGTAGGCCCCCTCCACTTT.

This clonotype has just a few counts. The genes are TRBV28 and TRBJ2-7, with 7 positions matching TRBD1. The CDR3 has 13 residues. CDR1 and CDR2 from the germline V gene are MDHEN and SYDVKM. V lost 5 bases and J lost 2; bases outside the gene matches: 3. CDR3 nucleotides: TGTGCCAGCAGTATTGACAGGGCCTACGAGCAGTACTTC. This gives the protein CASSIDRAYEQYF. Variable domain in full (rest from reference TRBV28 and TRBJ2-7): DVKVTQSSRYLVKRTGEKVFLECVQDMDHENMFWYRQDPGLGLRLIYFSYDVKMKEKGDIPEGYSVSREKKERFSLILESASTNQTSMYLCASSIDRAYEQYFGPGTRLTVT.

This clonotype has a count of ten or more. The J gene is TRBJ2-3, the V gene TRBV6-5; 7 nucleotides agree with TRBD1. Trimming cost V 3 bases and J 2 bases; bases outside gene matches: 8. Germline V lookup: CDR1 MNHEY, CDR2 SVGAGI. The CDR3 extends over 16 amino acids. This chain's CDR3 is CASSYRRTGYTDTQYF. The CDR3 DNA follows: TGTGCCAGCAGTTATCGTCGGACAGGCTACACAGATACGCAGTATTTT.

This clonotype was counted between two and nine times. The chain joins TRBV7-6 to TRBJ2-3; a weak D match, TRBD2 (6 bases). Per germline, CDR1 SGHVS and CDR2 FNYEAQ. CDR3 length: 15 amino acids. The ends were cut back, 4 bases at V and 3 bases at J, with 14 bases in the middle. Here the CDR3 reads CASSWGSGGTDTQYF. The CDR3 nucleotides are TGTGCCAGCAGCTGGGGTTCCGGGGGTACAGATACGCAGTATTTT.

This clonotype was recorded many times. This chain joins TRBV30 and TRBJ2-7; D is perhaps TRBD1 (5 bases). Germline loops: CDR1 GTSNPN, CDR2 SVGIG (reference sequence). This CDR3 has 13 residues. The germline V and J ends were trimmed by 0 bases and 0 bases, with 6 bases remaining between them. As DNA, the CDR3 is TGTGCCTGGAGTGTAACAGGCTCCTACGAGCAGTACTTC. It translates to CAWSVTGSYEQYF.

This clonotype was found many times. The chain recombines TRBV18 with TRBJ2-7; TRBD2 might be the D (5 bases). The CDR3 loop spans 13 amino acids. Germline CDR1 KGHSH, CDR2 LQKENI. Deletions cut 3 bases from V and 3 bases from J, with 9 bases between. CDR3 nucleotide sequence: TGTGCCAGCTCACCTCGGGATAACTACGAGCAGTACTTC. Its protein product is CASSPRDNYEQYF.

This clonotype was counted ten times or more. The chain carries TRBV7-3 and TRBJ1-1, with 7 bases lining up with TRBD1. Germline CDR1 SGHTA, CDR2 FQGTGA. V dropped 1 base and J dropped 1; count of bases not matched to a gene: 0. The CDR3 has 14 amino acids. The CDR3 bases are TGTGCCAGCAGCTTAAACAGGGGGAACACTGAAGCTTTCTTT. Translation gives CASSLNRGNTEAFF.

This clonotype was seen repeatedly, ten times or more. The gene calls are TRBV7-2 and TRBJ1-5; TRBD1 might be the D (5 bases). The length of the CDR3 is 13 residues. CDR1 and CDR2 from the germline V gene are SGHTA and FQGNSA. V gave up 5 bases and J gave up 3 bases, with 8 bases separating them. The CDR3 here is CASSPTANQPQHF. The CDR3 DNA is TGTGCCAGCAGCCCGACAGCCAATCAGCCCCAGCATTTT. Drawing the rest from reference TRBV7-2 and TRBJ1-5, the complete variable domain is GAGVSQSPSNKVTEKGKDVELRCDPISGHTALYWYRQSLGQGLEFLIYFQGNSAPDKSGLPSDRFSAERTGGSVSTLTIQRTQQEDSAVYLCASSPTANQPQHFGDGTRLSIL.

This clonotype was seen at least ten times. The chain combines TRBV18 with TRBJ2-3; 7 bases are shared with TRBD1. Germline assignment: CDR1 KGHSH and CDR2 LQKENI. The CDR3 loop spans 15 amino acids. Germline trimming cut 2 bases from V and 5 bases from J; bases unmatched to any gene: 7. The CDR3 region is CASSPMGQTGDTQYF. CDR3 nucleotides: TGTGCCAGCTCACCAATGGGACAGACTGGAGATACGCAGTATTTT.

In its sample, this clonotype was seen many times. The J gene is TRBJ2-1, the V gene TRBV7-2; a possible D gene is TRBD2 (5 bases). This CDR3 is built from 15 residues. V lost 0 bases and J 7 bases, leaving 13 bases between the germline ends. CDR1 is SGHTA and CDR2 is FQGNSA in the germline V gene. The CDR3 is CASSLALVRGNEQFF. CDR3 coding DNA: TGTGCCAGCAGCTTAGCTCTGGTGCGCGGGAATGAGCAGTTCTTC.

This clonotype was detected many times. The chain recombines TRBV7-2 with TRBJ2-1; 10 positions agree with TRBD1. The ends lost 5 bases at V and 9 bases at J; junction bases unmatched: 4. This CDR3 spans 13 amino acids. Looked up from germline, CDR1 is SGHTA and CDR2 is FQGNSA. This CDR3 is CASSPGTGVEQFF. Written as DNA, the CDR3 is TGTGCCAGCAGCCCGGGGACAGGGGTTGAGCAGTTCTTC. Full variable domain (outside the CDR3, taken from reference TRBV7-2 and TRBJ2-1): GAGVSQSPSNKVTEKGKDVELRCDPISGHTALYWYRQSLGQGLEFLIYFQGNSAPDKSGLPSDRFSAERTGGSVSTLTIQRTQQEDSAVYLCASSPGTGVEQFFGPGTRLTVL.

The table lists this clonotype with many counts. This chain links TRBV6-2 or TRBV6-3 with TRBJ1-6; possible D gene TRBD1, 6 bases. CDR1 MNHEY and CDR2 SVGEGT come from the germline V gene. The CDR3 is 13 residues long. The ends were cut back, 7 bases at V and 7 bases at J, with 11 bases in the middle. The DNA of the CDR3 is TGTGCCAGCACAGGGGACGAAAATTCACCCCTCCACTTT. It translates to CASTGDENSPLHF.

The chain combines TRBV3-1 with TRBJ2-3; no clear D gene. Trimming removed 0 bases at V and 6 bases at J, with 10 bases between. CDR1 and CDR2 (germline): LGHDT, YNNKEL (reference sequence). There are 14 residues in the CDR3. The CDR3 region is CASSQDPSSDTQYF. The CDR3 DNA reads TGTGCCAGCAGCCAAGATCCGTCGTCTGATACGCAGTATTTT.

This clonotype was seen a handful of times. This chain uses TRBV7-2 with TRBJ1-4; D is undetermined. The CDR3 length is 15 residues. V was pared by 3 bases and J by 7 bases, with 15 bases between. CDR1 SGHTA and CDR2 FQGNSA come from the germline V gene. Written as DNA, the CDR3 is TGTGCCAGCAGCTTGCGGAGAGGGTCCCGTGAAAAACTGTTTTTT. Protein sequence: CASSLRRGSREKLFF.

The genes are TRBV3-1 and TRBJ2-3, with 8 bases aligning to TRBD2. This CDR3 contains 17 residues. The ends lost 4 bases at V and 1 base at J; junction bases unmatched: 10. The germline V gene encodes CDR1 LGHDT and CDR2 YNNKEL (reference sequence). The CDR3, as DNA: TGTGCCAGCAGCCCCAATTTAGCGGGGAAATGCACAGATACGCAGTATTTT. Encoded protein: CASSPNLAGKCTDTQYF.

This clonotype was observed many times. The rearrangement links TRBV7-9 to TRBJ2-7; D possibly corresponds to TRBD1 (6 bases). The V gene lost 2 bases and the J gene lost 1 base, with 15 bases spanning the gap. Germline loops: CDR1 SEHNR, CDR2 FQNEAQ (reference sequence). This CDR3 has 16 amino acids. The CDR3 coding sequence is TGTGCCAGCAGCTTATCGCTAAGGGACACTTCCTACGAGCAGTACTTC. Amino acids: CASSLSLRDTSYEQYF. Variable domain in full (rest from reference TRBV7-9 and TRBJ2-7): DTGVSQNPRHKITKRGQNVTFRCDPISEHNRLYWYRQTLGQGPEFLTYFQNEAQLEKSRLLSDRFSAERPKGSFSTLEIQRTEQGDSAMYLCASSLSLRDTSYEQYFGPGTRLTVT.

The rearrangement joins TRBV12-3 or TRBV12-4 to TRBJ2-7, with a tentative D call TRBD1 (7 bases). The CDR3 has 15 residues. Deletions cut 6 bases from V and 6 bases from J, with 21 bases between. The CDR3 nucleotides are TGTGCCAGCAGACGGGAGAGGGGGCGGTTACGCGAGCAGTACTTC. This encodes CASRRERGRLREQYF.

This clonotype appeared a few times. The chain uses TRBV6-1 and TRBJ2-1; weak D call: TRBD1 (6 bases). CDR1 is MNHNS and CDR2 is SASEGT in the germline V gene. The CDR3 has 14 residues. Trimming left V 6 bases short and J 15 bases short, with 24 bases between. The DNA of the CDR3 is TGTGCCAGCAGCTACAACAAGGGTCCTCAAGGGGGGTTCTTC. As protein: CASSYNKGPQGGFF.

This clonotype showed up many times. This chain uses TRBV28 with TRBJ2-5; TRBD1 might be the D (5 bases). V lost 5 bases, J lost 5 bases, and 12 bases lay in between. The CDR3 contains 13 residues. In germline, CDR1 is MDHEN, CDR2 SYDVKM. In DNA form, the CDR3 reads TGTGCCAGCAGTGGGTCAGGGCGGGAGACCCAGTACTTC. It encodes CASSGSGRETQYF.

The V gene is TRBV7-2, the J gene TRBJ2-7; TRBD2 matches 9 bases. CDR1 SGHTA and CDR2 FQGNSA come from the germline V gene. This CDR3 is built from 16 residues. With V trimmed by 5 bases and J by 0 bases, 8 bases remained unmatched. The CDR3 sequence: CASSQGNSGSSYEQYF. As DNA, the CDR3 is TGTGCCAGCAGCCAGGGAAATAGCGGGAGCTCCTACGAGCAGTACTTC.

This clonotype was observed many times. The chain employs TRBV5-1 and TRBJ1-6, with 10 bases identical to TRBD1. With V trimmed by 4 bases and J by 7 bases, 11 bases remained unmatched. CDR1 is SGHRS and CDR2 is YFSETQ in the germline V gene. The CDR3 covers 17 residues. This CDR3 reads CASSPTSRDRGNSPLHF. CDR3 coding DNA: TGCGCCAGCAGCCCCACTTCTCGGGACAGGGGAAATTCACCCCTCCACTTT. Supplemented by reference TRBV5-1 and TRBJ1-6, the full variable domain reads KAGVTQTPRYLIKTRGQQVTLSCSPISGHRSVSWYQQTPGQGLQFLFEYFSETQRNKGNFPGRFSGRQFSNSRSEMNVSTLELGDSALYLCASSPTSRDRGNSPLHFGNGTRLTVT.

This clonotype occurred many times. The chain links TRBV28 to TRBJ2-3; weak D call: TRBD2 (5 bases). The ends were cut back, 1 base at V and 14 bases at J, with 16 bases in the middle. The CDR3 loop spans 13 amino acids. The germline gives CDR1 MDHEN, CDR2 SYDVKM. For the CDR3, the DNA is TGTGCCAGCAGTTTATCAACGACTAACTATTGGTATTTT. Its protein product is CASSLSTTNYWYF.

This clonotype was counted at least ten times. The genes are TRBV7-2 and TRBJ2-3; maybe TRBD2 (6 bases). Trimming took 3 bases from V and 2 from J, leaving 12 bases between them. The germline V gene has CDR1 SGHTA and CDR2 FQGNSA. The CDR3 has 15 residues. The CDR3 nucleotides read TGTGCCAGCAGCTTTGGGACTTCCTACACAGATACGCAGTATTTT. Translation: CASSFGTSYTDTQYF. Supplemented by reference TRBV7-2 and TRBJ2-3, the full variable domain reads GAGVSQSPSNKVTEKGKDVELRCDPISGHTALYWYRQSLGQGLEFLIYFQGNSAPDKSGLPSDRFSAERTGGSVSTLTIQRTQQEDSAVYLCASSFGTSYTDTQYFGPGTRLTVL.